One and the same sample provided the 12 T cell receptor beta chains below, sequenced in a study of identical twins. TCRdb fed the 5' RACE reads into MiXCR, producing one record per CDR3 protein. This sample carries 1.5 million to 2 million distinct CDR3 sequences, about 32% of them seen once, and the ten largest clones take about 0.25%. The sequenced sample was cord blood. The receptors were sampled from a newborn girl in good health.

The chain combines TRBV6-2 or TRBV6-3 with TRBJ1-5; possibly TRBD1 for D (5 bases). The CDR3 spans 14 residues. Trimming left V 10 bases short and J 0 bases short, with 13 bases between. Germline V lookup: CDR1 MNHEY, CDR2 SVGEGT. The CDR3 is CATSITGSNQPQHF. CDR3 in DNA: TGTGCCACCTCGATCACAGGTAGCAATCAGCCCCAGCATTTT.

This clonotype turned up a few times. V and J are TRBV11-2 and TRBJ2-1, with a tentative D call TRBD2 (6 bases). From germline, CDR1 is SGHAT and CDR2 FQNNGV. The CDR3 loop spans 18 amino acids. V was shortened by 1 base and J by 2 bases, with 18 bases between the two germline ends. CDR3 bases: TGTGCCAGCAGCTTAGGATTATTAGCGGAGAGGGCCTACAATGAGCAGTTCTTC. Amino acids: CASSLGLLAERAYNEQFF.

The rearrangement links TRBV3-1 to TRBJ1-2; 7 nucleotides agree with TRBD1. Germline-derived CDR1 and CDR2 are LGHDT and YNNKEL (reference sequence). The CDR3 is 17 residues long. The ends lost 2 bases at V and 2 bases at J; junction bases unmatched: 11. CDR3 coding DNA: TGTGCCAGCAGCCAATCCCCTAATGACAGGGTCAACTATGGCTACACCTTC. Encoded protein: CASSQSPNDRVNYGYTF.

J is TRBJ2-3 and V is TRBV6-6; TRBD2 aligns across 9 bases. The CDR3 is 15 amino acids. Per germline, CDR1 MNHNY and CDR2 SVGAGI (reference sequence). Losses at the gene ends were 2 bases for V and 5 bases for J; bases not matched to a gene: 5. As DNA, the CDR3 is TGTGCCAGCAGTTACGCTAGCGGGGTTGAAGATACGCAGTATTTT. The encoded protein is CASSYASGVEDTQYF.

The sample holds a few counts of this clonotype. The rearrangement uses TRBV7-2 and TRBJ2-1, with TRBD2 identical over 12 bases. The germline V gene has CDR1 SGHTA and CDR2 FQGNSA. V gave up 2 bases and J gave up 9 bases; unmatched junction bases: 5. The CDR3 runs 15 residues. The CDR3 protein is CASSLLLAGGSEQFF. In DNA form, the CDR3 reads TGTGCCAGCAGCTTATTACTAGCGGGAGGATCTGAGCAGTTCTTC. Complete variable domain (other parts from reference TRBV7-2 and TRBJ2-1): GAGVSQSPSNKVTEKGKDVELRCDPISGHTALYWYRQSLGQGLEFLIYFQGNSAPDKSGLPSDRFSAERTGGSVSTLTIQRTQQEDSAVYLCASSLLLAGGSEQFFGPGTRLTVL.

A word on this clonotype: A clone one base away is much larger, so this may be a read error. The gene calls are TRBV2 and TRBJ1-2; 7 bases align to TRBD1. Trimming at V came to 4 bases and at J to 7 bases, leaving 3 bases not matched to a gene. Germline loops: CDR1 SNHLY, CDR2 FYNNEI. The CDR3 contains 12 residues. In DNA, the CDR3 is TGTGCCAGCAGTGGGTACAGGGGTGGCTACACCTTC. It yields the protein CASSGYRGGYTF.

The V gene is TRBV12-3 or TRBV12-4, the J gene TRBJ2-6; 8 bases map to TRBD1. CDR3 length: 16 residues. J was trimmed by 0 bases and V by 5 bases; bases with no gene match: 3. Here the CDR3 DNA reads TGTGCCAGCAGTCCCACAGGGGGCTCTGGGGCCAACGTCCTGACTTTC. It yields the protein CASSPTGGSGANVLTF.

The rearrangement links TRBV10-3 to TRBJ2-1; 11 nucleotides align to TRBD2. This CDR3 region has 15 residues. From germline, CDR1 is ENHRY and CDR2 SYGVKD. Trimming at V came to 6 bases and at J to 9 bases, leaving 10 bases not matched to a gene. The DNA for the CDR3 is TGTGCCATCAGGGAGCTAGCGGGGGGAGACAGTGAGCAGTTCTTC. Translated, it gives CAIRELAGGDSEQFF.

The table lists this clonotype with a few counts. V and J are TRBV7-9 and TRBJ2-3, with D possibly called TRBD1 or TRBD2 (6 bases each). CDR1 is SEHNR and CDR2 is FQNEAQ in the germline V gene (reference sequence). Trimming removed 6 bases from V and 0 bases from J, with 22 bases in between. The CDR3 consists of 18 residues. CDR3 DNA: TGTGCCAGCAGGCAACCCTTCAATCGGGGGCCCAGCACAGATACGCAGTATTTT. Amino acid sequence: CASRQPFNRGPSTDTQYF.

V gene TRBV27 combines with J gene TRBJ2-5; 11 bases line up with TRBD1. The CDR3 totals 16 residues. Losses at the gene ends were 3 bases for V and 11 bases for J; bases not matched to a gene: 14. CDR1 is MNHEY and CDR2 is SMNVEV in the germline V gene (reference sequence). DNA of the CDR3: TGTGCCAGCAGTTTCCCCGGACAGGGGGCGATCAATGAGCAGTACTTC. It is translated as CASSFPGQGAINEQYF.

This clonotype came up a few times. The CDR3 loop is CASSLGRGTVNSPLHF. The DNA of the CDR3 is TGTGCCAGCAGCTTAGGTCGTGGGACAGTTAATTCACCCCTCCACTTT. V and J are TRBV7-2 and TRBJ1-6, with 7 bases identical to TRBD1. CDR3 length equals 16 residues. V trimming: 1 base; J trimming: 6 bases; junction bases outside the gene matches: 6. Germline V gene sequence: CDR1 SGHTA, CDR2 FQGNSA.

The V gene is TRBV27, the J gene TRBJ2-1; D could derive from TRBD1 or TRBD2 (5 bases each). V lost 1 base to trimming and J lost 4 bases, with 17 bases between them. This CDR3 spans 17 amino acids. Germline V gene data show CDR1 as MNHEY and CDR2 as SMNVEV (reference sequence). The CDR3 DNA reads TGTGCCAGCAGTTTATGGGTCCCTTTGAGGGGATACAATGAGCAGTTCTTC. The encoded protein is CASSLWVPLRGYNEQFF.